Below, 23 T cell receptor beta chains from the same sample are listed, as sequenced in a study of blood T cell repertoires in COVID-19. Generated by immunoSEQ multiplex PCR, the TCRdb table keeps only in-frame clones and is missing some. The data show 100,000 to 150,000 clones, over 75% seen once. Sequencing was carried out using peripheral blood. These receptors were taken from a man aged 25-40 years with COVID-19, enrolled during active disease.

The V call is TRBV19, the J call TRBJ1-1, with D tentatively TRBD1 (6 bases). V was shortened by 4 bases and J by 0 bases, with 18 bases between the two germline ends. CDR1 and CDR2 from the germline V gene are LNHDA and SQIVND (reference sequence). The length of the CDR3 is 17 residues. The CDR3 reads CASSTGPGTFLNTEAFF. CDR3 nucleotides: TGTGCCAGTAGTACAGGTCCCGGGACATTCCTGAACACTGAAGCTTTCTTT.

This clone occurred a few times. The chain's CDR3 is CASSLGSAGNYEQYF. The CDR3 DNA reads as TGTGCCAGCAGTTTAGGCTCGGCAGGAAACTACGAGCAGTACTTC. V usage is TRBV28 and J usage is TRBJ2-7, with unresolved D. CDR1 and CDR2 (germline): MDHEN, SYDVKM. V gave up 2 bases and J gave up 3 bases, with 14 bases separating them. The CDR3 spans 15 residues.

This sequence joins TRBV27 and TRBJ2-1; 9 bases are a match to TRBD2. This CDR3 is 16 amino acids long. The V segment lost 7 bases and the J segment 0 bases; nucleotides outside the gene matches: 7. CDR1 and CDR2 from the germline V gene are MNHEY and SMNVEV (reference sequence). The CDR3 region has the DNA TGTGCCAGCACCGGTAGCGGGAGTTCCTCCTACAATGAGCAGTTCTTC. Encoded protein: CASTGSGSSSYNEQFF.

The chain links TRBV5-6 to TRBJ2-1, with a possible D match to TRBD1 (5 bases). Trimming shortened V by 0 bases and J by 8 bases, and 9 bases separated the two germline ends. CDR3 length equals 13 residues. Germline CDR1 SGHDT, CDR2 YYEEEE. The DNA of the CDR3 is TGTGCCAGCAGCTTGGCTGGACACGATGAGCAGTTCTTC. Residues: CASSLAGHDEQFF.

For the CDR3, the DNA is TGCGCCAGCAGCTTACAGGGGTCCGGGGCCAACGTCCTGACTTTC. Translating gives CASSLQGSGANVLTF. The V gene is TRBV5-1, the J gene TRBJ2-6, with 7 bases that match TRBD1. The trim removed 2 bases at V and 4 bases at J, leaving 3 bases unmatched. This CDR3 is built from 15 residues. Per germline, CDR1 SGHRS and CDR2 YFSETQ.

This clone was detected only a few times. The chain uses TRBV12-3 or TRBV12-4 and TRBJ2-5; D is ambiguous. V was pared by 3 bases and J by 5 bases, with 7 bases between. This CDR3 has 12 residues. The CDR3 bases are TGTGCCAGCAGTTTTAATCCCGAGACCCAGTACTTC. It codes for CASSFNPETQYF.

This clone showed up just a few times. The chain couples TRBV6-5 to TRBJ1-4; D possibly corresponds to TRBD1 (5 bases). From germline, CDR1 is MNHEY and CDR2 SVGAGI. V was shortened by 6 bases and J by 7 bases, with 15 bases between the two germline ends. The CDR3 loop spans 14 amino acids. The CDR3 region is CASRPQGGGEKLFF. In nucleotides, the CDR3 is TGTGCCAGCAGGCCCCAGGGAGGTGGTGAAAAACTGTTTTTT.

The V and J genes are TRBV6-4 and TRBJ2-2; 13 nucleotides line up with TRBD2. Trimming removed 5 bases from V and 5 bases from J; junction bases left unmatched: 14. The CDR3 is made up of 19 amino acids. CDR1 and CDR2 (germline): MRHNA, SNTAGT. The CDR3 spells CASSLKIPGTSGATGELFF. The CDR3 DNA is TGTGCCAGCAGTCTTAAGATCCCCGGGACTAGCGGGGCGACCGGGGAGCTGTTTTTT.

The V gene is TRBV6-4, the J gene TRBJ2-1; 10 bases map to TRBD1. The CDR3 consists of 15 residues. CDR1 MRHNA and CDR2 SNTAGT come from the germline V gene. Trimming at V came to 6 bases and at J to 4 bases, leaving 6 bases not matched to a gene. The CDR3 loop is CASSIGTGVYNEQFF. The CDR3 DNA reads TGTGCCAGCAGCATCGGGACAGGGGTTTACAATGAGCAGTTCTTC.

The rearrangement links TRBV19 to TRBJ2-1, with 10 bases fitting TRBD2. Germline V gene lookup returns CDR1 LNHDA and CDR2 SQIVND (reference sequence). V lost 5 bases, J lost 10 bases, and 17 bases stayed unmatched. CDR3 size: 17 residues. The CDR3 is CASSPHPPSGRMDEQFF. The CDR3 coding sequence is TGTGCCAGTAGTCCCCATCCCCCTAGCGGGAGAATGGACGAGCAGTTCTTC.

The chain uses TRBV28 and TRBJ1-2, with D perhaps TRBD1 (6 bases). CDR3 size: 14 residues. V shed 5 bases and J shed 4 bases, with 14 bases lying between them. Germline values: CDR1 MDHEN, CDR2 SYDVKM. CDR3 residues: CASSDGQPLYGYTF. In nucleotides, the CDR3 is TGTGCCAGCAGTGACGGACAGCCCCTCTATGGCTACACCTTC.

The rearrangement joins TRBV6-5 to TRBJ1-4, with D possibly being TRBD1 (5 bases). V was pared by 5 bases and J by 5 bases, with 12 bases between. The CDR3 is 14 residues long. Germline values: CDR1 MNHEY, CDR2 SVGAGI. Written as DNA, the CDR3 is TGTGCCAGCAGTAGGACAACGCCGAATGAAAAACTGTTTTTT. Its protein product is CASSRTTPNEKLFF.

This clone came up a few times. The chain carries TRBV6-5 and TRBJ2-7, with a possible D match to TRBD1 (6 bases). The V gene's germline CDR1 is MNHEY and CDR2 SVGAGI. The CDR3 extends over 13 amino acids. The V end was cut by 2 bases, the J end by 3 bases, with 8 bases between. This chain's CDR3 is CASSYGGYYEQYF. Written as DNA, the CDR3 is TGTGCCAGCAGTTACGGGGGCTACTACGAGCAGTACTTC.

The V and J genes are TRBV6-5 and TRBJ1-2, with D possibly matching TRBD1 (5 bases). Germline assignment: CDR1 MNHEY and CDR2 SVGAGI. The CDR3 loop spans 14 amino acids. The V end was cut by 6 bases, the J end by 5 bases, with 16 bases between. DNA for the CDR3: TGTGCCAGCAGGGGGGGAGGGGTCTCGTATGGCTACACCTTC. Translation: CASRGGGVSYGYTF.

This chain joins TRBV7-6 and TRBJ1-1, with D uncertain. Germline V gene sequence: CDR1 SGHVS, CDR2 FNYEAQ. The V and J ends lost 5 bases and 7 bases respectively, with 8 bases between them. CDR3 length: 11 residues. CDR3 in amino acids: CASSLDGEAFF. CDR3 nucleotide sequence: TGTGCCAGCAGCCTAGACGGTGAAGCTTTCTTT. Combining the CDR3 with reference TRBV7-6 and TRBJ1-1 gives the whole variable domain GAGVSQSPRYKVTKRGQDVALRCDPISGHVSLYWYRQALGQGPEFLTYFNYEAQQDKSGLPNDRFSAERPEGSISTLTIQRTEQRDSAMYRCASSLDGEAFFGQGTRLTVV.

The V and J genes are TRBV7-9 and TRBJ2-2; the match to TRBD2 covers 12 bases. With V trimmed by 5 bases and J by 5 bases, 6 bases remained unmatched. This CDR3 region has 16 residues. Germline V gene lookup returns CDR1 SEHNR and CDR2 FQNEAQ (reference sequence). CDR3 sequence: CASSKSTSGRTGELFF. The CDR3 nucleotides read TGTGCCAGCAGCAAGTCGACTAGCGGGAGAACCGGGGAGCTGTTTTTT.

The J gene is TRBJ1-6, the V gene TRBV4-1, with D perhaps matching TRBD1 (6 bases). V lost 1 base to trimming and J lost 6 bases, with 10 bases between them. The CDR3 covers 15 residues. From germline, CDR1 is MGHRA and CDR2 YSYEKL. The CDR3: CASSQGAGANSPLHF. The DNA of the CDR3 is TGCGCCAGCAGCCAAGGGGCAGGGGCTAATTCACCCCTCCACTTT.

This chain connects TRBV5-4 to TRBJ2-2, with TRBD1 matching 7 bases. The CDR3 runs to 17 residues. Trimming removed 2 bases from V and 5 bases from J; junction bases left unmatched: 12. The V gene's germline CDR1 is SGHNT and CDR2 YYREEE (reference sequence). CDR3 in amino acids: CASSFSRRQGKTGELFF. The DNA for the CDR3 is TGTGCCAGCAGCTTCTCCCGCCGACAGGGAAAGACCGGGGAGCTGTTTTTT. The variable domain in full, completed from reference TRBV5-4 and TRBJ2-2, reads ETGVTQSPTHLIKTRGQQVTLRCSSQSGHNTVSWYQQALGQGPQFIFQYYREEENGRGNFPPRFSGLQFPNYSSELNVNALELDDSALYLCASSFSRRQGKTGELFFGEGSRLTVL.

The V gene is TRBV5-1, the J gene TRBJ2-1, with D possibly being TRBD1 (6 bases). Germline CDR1 and CDR2: SGHRS and YFSETQ. The CDR3 runs 15 residues. Trimming took 0 bases from V and 7 from J, leaving 14 bases between them. The CDR3, as DNA: TGCGCCAGCAGCTTGGAACAGGGAATTAGGAATGAGCAGTTCTTC. This gives the protein CASSLEQGIRNEQFF.

J is TRBJ2-5 and V is TRBV4-2, with 8 bases matching TRBD2. Trimming took 4 bases from V and 4 from J; bases not matched to a gene: 5. The CDR3 extends over 14 amino acids. Germline values: CDR1 LGHNA, CDR2 YNFKEQ. The CDR3 DNA follows: TGTGCCAGCAGCCTTCACGGGGGGGTAGAGACCCAGTACTTC. It yields the protein CASSLHGGVETQYF.

The V and J genes are TRBV14 and TRBJ2-7, with 9 bases identical to TRBD2. V shed 1 base and J 3 bases; nucleotides not matched to a gene: 13. CDR1 and CDR2 (germline): SGHDN, FVKESK. This CDR3 has 18 amino acids. This CDR3 reads CASSQGLRLAGHYYEQYF. CDR3 DNA: TGTGCCAGCAGCCAAGGGTTAAGGCTAGCGGGACATTACTACGAGCAGTACTTC.

V is TRBV5-6 and J is TRBJ1-3; D remains unclear. The CDR3 has 14 residues. Between the trimmed V and J ends, which lost 2 bases and 0 bases, there was a span of 6 bases. Germline-derived CDR1 and CDR2 are SGHDT and YYEEEE. CDR3 nucleotides: TGTGCCAGCAGCTTCCTGTACTCTGGAAACACCATATATTTT. This codes for CASSFLYSGNTIYF.

The rearrangement joins TRBV30 to TRBJ1-4; TRBD1 matches 7 bases. The CDR3 is made up of 14 amino acids. The germline CDR1 and CDR2 sequences are GTSNPN and SVGIG (reference sequence). With 0 bases clipped from V and 8 bases from J, the junction kept 6 bases outside the gene matches. The CDR3 region is CAWSVWTGQEKLFF. CDR3 DNA: TGTGCCTGGAGTGTCTGGACAGGACAGGAAAAACTGTTTTTT.